Below are 16 T cell receptor beta chains sequenced from a single sample in a study of blood T cell repertoires in COVID-19. The repertoire was sequenced with immunoSEQ multiplex PCR; TCRdb's copy has only in-frame clones and lacks some. The table records approximately 300,000 clones, 80% to 95% of them present only once. The sample consisted of PBMCs or T cells enriched from blood (not recorded which). The receptors shown here come from a woman aged 25-40 years who had recovered from COVID-19.

The rearrangement uses TRBV28 and TRBJ1-2; D is unclear. Between the trimmed V and J ends, which lost 5 bases and 2 bases, there was a span of 12 bases. The CDR3 length is 14 residues. Germline V gene lookup returns CDR1 MDHEN and CDR2 SYDVKM. The CDR3 spells CASSPPRQNYGYTF. The CDR3, as DNA: TGTGCCAGCAGTCCCCCCAGGCAGAACTATGGCTACACCTTC.

The V call is TRBV6-4, the J call TRBJ2-2; D unclear. The germline CDR1 and CDR2 sequences are MRHNA and SNTAGT. This CDR3 region has 12 residues. The V and J ends lost 2 bases and 8 bases respectively, with 6 bases between them. The CDR3 DNA follows: TGTGCCAGCAGTGACGCTACGGGGGAGCTGTTTTTT. This encodes CASSDATGELFF.

The rearrangement joins TRBV5-1 to TRBJ1-1, with TRBD1 matching 7 bases. Losses at the gene ends were 4 bases for V and 1 base for J; bases not matched to a gene: 16. CDR3 length: 18 residues. CDR1 and CDR2 (germline): SGHRS, YFSETQ. In DNA form, the CDR3 reads TGCGCCAGCAGCCGAGGACAGGCCGGAGCCCAGGGGAACACTGAAGCTTTCTTT. Encoded protein: CASSRGQAGAQGNTEAFF.

CDR3 sequence: CASSSWNSGGAEETQYF. CDR3 coding DNA: TGTGCCAGCAGCTCATGGAATAGCGGGGGGGCCGAAGAGACCCAGTACTTC. J is TRBJ2-5 and V is TRBV11-3; 11 nucleotides agree with TRBD2. Germline CDR1 SGHNT, CDR2 YENEEA. The V gene end was trimmed by 4 bases and the J gene end by 3 bases; junction bases not matched to a gene: 10. The CDR3 contains 17 residues.

The chain joins TRBV7-3 to TRBJ1-1, with no clear D. The germline gives CDR1 SGHTA, CDR2 FQGTGA. The CDR3 has 13 amino acids. The V end was cut by 4 bases, the J end by 2 bases, with 8 bases between. This chain's CDR3 is CASSSQVNTEAFF. CDR3 nucleotides: TGTGCCAGCAGCTCCCAGGTTAACACTGAAGCTTTCTTT.

The rearrangement uses TRBV7-2 and TRBJ1-6; D gene unclear. This CDR3 comprises 16 residues. Looked up from germline, CDR1 is SGHTA and CDR2 is FQGNSA. V was shortened by 5 bases and J by 8 bases, with 19 bases between the two germline ends. CDR3 coding DNA: TGTGCCAGCAGCGCAGCGTCGGGTACTGGTTATTCACCCCTCCACTTT. Residues: CASSAASGTGYSPLHF.

The V call is TRBV7-2, the J call TRBJ1-2, with D unresolved. Trimming shortened V by 5 bases and J by 7 bases, and 23 bases separated the two germline ends. Germline V gene sequence: CDR1 SGHTA, CDR2 FQGNSA. The CDR3 runs 16 residues. CDR3 coding DNA: TGTGCCAGCAGCCTCTCAGCCGAGGGCACGGGGTTTGGCTACACCTTC. Protein product: CASSLSAEGTGFGYTF.

The chain joins TRBV5-6 to TRBJ1-1, with 7 nucleotides matching TRBD1. From germline, CDR1 is SGHDT and CDR2 YYEEEE. With V trimmed by 0 bases and J by 7 bases, 12 bases remained unmatched. The CDR3 is 16 residues long. This chain's CDR3 is CASSLGGPGQRYEAFF. The CDR3 DNA sequence: TGTGCCAGCAGCTTGGGGGGACCGGGACAGCGATATGAAGCTTTCTTT.

The chain has TRBV2 and TRBJ2-1, with TRBD1 matching over 9 bases. J lost 3 bases, V lost 4 bases, and 4 bases had no gene match. CDR3 length: 15 amino acids. The V gene's germline CDR1 is SNHLY and CDR2 FYNNEI. CDR3 coding DNA: TGTGCCAGCAGTGTAACGGGACAGGGCTACAATGAGCAGTTCTTC. Amino acid sequence: CASSVTGQGYNEQFF.

This clone has just one count. The rearrangement links TRBV4-3 to TRBJ2-2; TRBD2 might be the D (5 bases). Trimming shortened V by 1 base and J by 9 bases, and 6 bases separated the two germline ends. Germline assignment: CDR1 LGHNA and CDR2 YSLEER. The CDR3 consists of 12 residues. DNA for the CDR3: TGCGCCAGCAGCCAAGGAGGGAGGGAGCTGTTTTTT. This codes for CASSQGGRELFF.

The chain couples TRBV4-2 to TRBJ2-1; 13 nucleotides agree with TRBD2. The CDR3 loop spans 17 amino acids. Losses at the gene ends were 0 bases for V and 6 bases for J; bases not matched to a gene: 5. Germline values: CDR1 LGHNA, CDR2 YNFKEQ. CDR3 DNA: TGTGCCAGCAGCCAAGAACTAGCGGGAGGGCCTGTCAATGAGCAGTTCTTC. Its protein product is CASSQELAGGPVNEQFF.

The chain has TRBV3-1 (or the pseudogene TRBV3-2) and TRBJ2-3, with 10 bases aligning to TRBD2. Germline V lookup: CDR1 LGHDT, CDR2 YNNKEL (reference sequence). CDR3 size: 21 residues. The V segment lost 4 bases and the J segment 0 bases; nucleotides outside the gene matches: 19. The CDR3 DNA sequence: TGTGCCAGCAGCCCTCTTCCACTTAGGACTAGCGGAAGGACTAGCACAGATACGCAGTATTTT. It translates to CASSPLPLRTSGRTSTDTQYF.

The chain couples TRBV19 to TRBJ2-1, with D possibly TRBD2 on 5 matching bases. Trimming removed 3 bases from V and 8 bases from J, with 8 bases in between. This CDR3 is built from 12 residues. Per germline, CDR1 LNHDA and CDR2 SQIVND (reference sequence). The CDR3 sequence: CASSIGVDEQFF. CDR3 sequence (DNA): TGTGCCAGTAGTATCGGGGTTGATGAGCAGTTCTTC.

V and J are TRBV13 and TRBJ2-1; TRBD2 aligns across 9 bases. The germline V gene has CDR1 PRHDT and CDR2 FYEKMQ (reference sequence). The trim removed 5 bases at V and 9 bases at J, leaving 14 bases unmatched. CDR3 length: 16 residues. CDR3 sequence reads: CASSPPLAGAASEQFF. Written as DNA, the CDR3 is TGTGCCAGCAGCCCTCCCTTAGCGGGAGCGGCGAGTGAGCAGTTCTTC.

The chain recombines TRBV9 with TRBJ1-1, with 8 bases lining up with TRBD1. The CDR3 contains 14 residues. The V and J ends lost 3 bases and 4 bases, in that order; junction bases with no gene match: 5. CDR1 and CDR2 from the germline V gene are SGDLS and YYNGEE. In DNA, the CDR3 is TGTGCCAGCAGCGACCGACAGGGGCCCACTGAAGCTTTCTTT. This translates into CASSDRQGPTEAFF.

In DNA form, the CDR3 reads TGCGCCAGCAGCTATCTCAACGGGGAGCGAGGCTACACCTTC. This codes for CASSYLNGERGYTF. The chain links TRBV5-1 to TRBJ1-2; D gene uncertain. This CDR3 has 14 residues. Germline V gene sequence: CDR1 SGHRS, CDR2 YFSETQ. V was cut by 3 bases and J by 8 bases, with 17 bases left in between.